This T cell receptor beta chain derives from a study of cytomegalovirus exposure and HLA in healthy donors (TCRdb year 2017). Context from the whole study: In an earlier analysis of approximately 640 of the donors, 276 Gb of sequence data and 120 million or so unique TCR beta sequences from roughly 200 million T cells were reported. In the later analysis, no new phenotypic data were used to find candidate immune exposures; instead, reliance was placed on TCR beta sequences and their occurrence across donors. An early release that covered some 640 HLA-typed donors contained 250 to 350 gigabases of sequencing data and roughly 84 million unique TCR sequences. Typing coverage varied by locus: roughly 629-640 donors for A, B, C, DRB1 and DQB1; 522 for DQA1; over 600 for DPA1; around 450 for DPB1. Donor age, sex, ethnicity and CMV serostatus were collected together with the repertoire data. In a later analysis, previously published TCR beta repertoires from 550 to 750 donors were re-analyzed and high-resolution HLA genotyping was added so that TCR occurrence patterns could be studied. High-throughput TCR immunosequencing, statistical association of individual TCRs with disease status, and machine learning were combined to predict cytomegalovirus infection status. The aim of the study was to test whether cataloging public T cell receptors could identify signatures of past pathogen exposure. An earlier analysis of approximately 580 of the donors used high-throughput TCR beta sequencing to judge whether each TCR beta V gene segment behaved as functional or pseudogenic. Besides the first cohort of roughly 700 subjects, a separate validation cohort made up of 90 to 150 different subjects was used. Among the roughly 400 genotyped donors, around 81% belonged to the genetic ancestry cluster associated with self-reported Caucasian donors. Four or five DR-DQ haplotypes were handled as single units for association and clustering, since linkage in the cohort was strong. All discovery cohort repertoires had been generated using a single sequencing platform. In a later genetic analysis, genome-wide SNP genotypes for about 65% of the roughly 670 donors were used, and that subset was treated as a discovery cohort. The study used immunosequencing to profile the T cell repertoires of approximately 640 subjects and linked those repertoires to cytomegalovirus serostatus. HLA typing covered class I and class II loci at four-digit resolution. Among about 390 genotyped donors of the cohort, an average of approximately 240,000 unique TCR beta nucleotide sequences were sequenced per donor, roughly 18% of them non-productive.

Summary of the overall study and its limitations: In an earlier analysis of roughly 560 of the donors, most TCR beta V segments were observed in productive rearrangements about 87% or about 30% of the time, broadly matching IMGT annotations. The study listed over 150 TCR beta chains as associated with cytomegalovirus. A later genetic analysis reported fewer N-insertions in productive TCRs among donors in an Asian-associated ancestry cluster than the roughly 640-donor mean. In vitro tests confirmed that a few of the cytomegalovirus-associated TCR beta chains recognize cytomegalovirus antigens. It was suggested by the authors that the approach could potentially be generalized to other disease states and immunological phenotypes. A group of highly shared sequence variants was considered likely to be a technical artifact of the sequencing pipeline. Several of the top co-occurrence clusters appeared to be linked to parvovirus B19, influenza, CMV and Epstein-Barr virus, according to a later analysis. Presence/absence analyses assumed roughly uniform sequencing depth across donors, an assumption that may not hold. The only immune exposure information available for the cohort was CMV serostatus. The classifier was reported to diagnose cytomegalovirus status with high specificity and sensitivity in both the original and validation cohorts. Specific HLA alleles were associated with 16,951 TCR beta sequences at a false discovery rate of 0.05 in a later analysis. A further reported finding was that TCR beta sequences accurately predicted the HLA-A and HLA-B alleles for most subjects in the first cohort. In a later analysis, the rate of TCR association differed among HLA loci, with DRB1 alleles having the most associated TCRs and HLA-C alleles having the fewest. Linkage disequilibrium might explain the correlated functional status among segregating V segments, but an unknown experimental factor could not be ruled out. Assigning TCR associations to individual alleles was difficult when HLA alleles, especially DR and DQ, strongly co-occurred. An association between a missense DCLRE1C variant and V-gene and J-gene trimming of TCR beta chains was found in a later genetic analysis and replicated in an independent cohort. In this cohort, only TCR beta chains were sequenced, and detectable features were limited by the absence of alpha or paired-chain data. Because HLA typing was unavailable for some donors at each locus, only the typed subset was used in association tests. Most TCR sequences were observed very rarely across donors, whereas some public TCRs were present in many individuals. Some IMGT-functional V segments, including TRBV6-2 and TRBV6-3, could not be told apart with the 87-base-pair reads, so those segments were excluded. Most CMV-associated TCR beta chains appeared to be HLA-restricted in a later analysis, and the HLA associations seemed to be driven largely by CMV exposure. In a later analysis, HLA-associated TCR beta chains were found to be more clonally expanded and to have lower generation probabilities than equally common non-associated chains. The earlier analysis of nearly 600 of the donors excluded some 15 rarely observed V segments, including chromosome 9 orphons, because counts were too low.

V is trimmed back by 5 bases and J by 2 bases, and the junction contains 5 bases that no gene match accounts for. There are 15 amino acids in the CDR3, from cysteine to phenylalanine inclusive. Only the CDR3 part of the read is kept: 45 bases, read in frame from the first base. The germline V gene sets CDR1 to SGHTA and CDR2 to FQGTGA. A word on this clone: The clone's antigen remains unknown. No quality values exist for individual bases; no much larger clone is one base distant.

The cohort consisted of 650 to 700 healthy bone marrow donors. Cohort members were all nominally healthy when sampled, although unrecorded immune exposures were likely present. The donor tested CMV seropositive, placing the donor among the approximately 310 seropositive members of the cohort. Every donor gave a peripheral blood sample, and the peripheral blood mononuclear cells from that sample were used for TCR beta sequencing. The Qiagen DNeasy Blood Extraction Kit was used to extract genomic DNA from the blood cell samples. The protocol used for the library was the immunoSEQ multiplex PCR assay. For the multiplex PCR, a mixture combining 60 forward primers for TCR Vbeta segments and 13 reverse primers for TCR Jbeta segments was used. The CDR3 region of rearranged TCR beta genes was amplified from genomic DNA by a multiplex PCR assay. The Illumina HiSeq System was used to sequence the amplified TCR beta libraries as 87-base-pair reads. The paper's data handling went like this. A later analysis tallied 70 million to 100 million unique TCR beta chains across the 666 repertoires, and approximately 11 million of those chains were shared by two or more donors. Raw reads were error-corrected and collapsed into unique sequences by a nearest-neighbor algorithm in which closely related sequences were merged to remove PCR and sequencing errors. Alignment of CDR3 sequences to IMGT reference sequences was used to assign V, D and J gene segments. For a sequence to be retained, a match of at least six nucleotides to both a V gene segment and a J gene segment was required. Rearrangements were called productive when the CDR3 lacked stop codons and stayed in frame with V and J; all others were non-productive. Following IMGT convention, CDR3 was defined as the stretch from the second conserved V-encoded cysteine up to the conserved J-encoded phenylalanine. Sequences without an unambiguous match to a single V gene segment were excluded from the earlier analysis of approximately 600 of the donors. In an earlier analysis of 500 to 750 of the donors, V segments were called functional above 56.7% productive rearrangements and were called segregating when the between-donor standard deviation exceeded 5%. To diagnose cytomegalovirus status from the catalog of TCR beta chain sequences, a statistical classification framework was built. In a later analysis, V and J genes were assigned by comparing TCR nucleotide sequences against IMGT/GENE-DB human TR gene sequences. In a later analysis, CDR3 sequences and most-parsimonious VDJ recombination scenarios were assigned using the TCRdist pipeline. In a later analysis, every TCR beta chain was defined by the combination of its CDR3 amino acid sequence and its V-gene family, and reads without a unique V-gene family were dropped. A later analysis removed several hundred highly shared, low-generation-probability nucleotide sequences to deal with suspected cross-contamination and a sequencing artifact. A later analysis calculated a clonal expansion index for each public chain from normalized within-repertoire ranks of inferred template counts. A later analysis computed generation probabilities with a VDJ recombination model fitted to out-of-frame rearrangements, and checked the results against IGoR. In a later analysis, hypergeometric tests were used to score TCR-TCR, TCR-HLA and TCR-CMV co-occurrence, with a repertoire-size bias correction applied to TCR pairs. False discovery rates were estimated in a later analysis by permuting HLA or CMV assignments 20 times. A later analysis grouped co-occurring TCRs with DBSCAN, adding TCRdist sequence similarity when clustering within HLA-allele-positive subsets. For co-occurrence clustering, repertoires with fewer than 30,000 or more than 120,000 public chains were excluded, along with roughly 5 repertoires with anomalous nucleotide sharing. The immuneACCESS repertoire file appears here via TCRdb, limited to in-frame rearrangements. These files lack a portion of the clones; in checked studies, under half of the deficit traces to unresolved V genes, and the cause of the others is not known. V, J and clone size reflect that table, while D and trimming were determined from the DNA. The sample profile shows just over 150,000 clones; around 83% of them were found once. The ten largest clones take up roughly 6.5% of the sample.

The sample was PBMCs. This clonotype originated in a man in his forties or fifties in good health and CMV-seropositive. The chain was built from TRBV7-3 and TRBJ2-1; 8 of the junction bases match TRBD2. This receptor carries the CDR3 CASSPSGHPYNEQFF. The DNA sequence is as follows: TGTGCCAGCAGCCCTAGCGGGCACCCCTACAATGAGCAGTTCTTC.